The clone carrying this TCR beta chain was observed a handful of times. Its specificity is unknown. The data were obtained in a study of post-analysis software for immune sequencing data. TCR beta cDNA libraries had unique molecular identifiers. TCRdb re-called the PCR reads with MiXCR, one entry per CDR3 protein. Of more than 450,000 distinct CDR3 sequences in the sample, around 47% were seen once. This CDR3 is 14 amino acids long. The V and J ends lost 4 bases and 8 bases respectively, with 13 bases between them. The germline V gene encodes CDR1 SGHRS and CDR2 YFSETQ. The study's findings and limits: Controls showed lower frequencies than patients for roughly 5 TRBV segments, and TRBV5-6, TRBV5-1 and TRBV20-1 were among these. Those samples that were prepared in the same batch co-clustered strongly by F measure. Significantly lower normalized Chao1 diversity was found in patients with multiple sclerosis relative to controls.

The sequence derives from a girl under 18 with multiple sclerosis. This chain connects TRBV5-1 to TRBJ2-6; D is possibly TRBD2 (6 bases). Sequencing was performed on blood. CDR3 amino acids: CASSPGLRTNVLTF. The DNA of the CDR3 is TGCGCCAGCAGCCCGGGACTCCGGACCAACGTCCTGACTTTC. Filled out from reference TRBV5-1 and TRBJ2-6, the complete variable domain reads KAGVTQTPRYLIKTRGQQVTLSCSPISGHRSVSWYQQTPGQGLQFLFEYFSETQRNKGNFPGRFSGRQFSNSRSEMNVSTLELGDSALYLCASSPGLRTNVLTFGAGSRLTVL.